This T cell receptor beta chain came from a study of T cells in Graves' hyperthyroidism and ophthalmopathy. Study outcomes and limitations: Blood samples included most of the expanded thyroid clonotypes exceeding 0.001. Ophthalmopathy was separated from stable hyperthyroidism by a 13 V-J model.

This clonotype has ten or more counts. Its antigen remains unknown. Initially, at the first diagnosis of hyperthyroidism and before any ophthalmopathy symptoms, blood was sampled. TCR beta CDR3 sequences were amplified from RNA transcripts. A set of HTBI primers served as the primers for a first-round RT-PCR of the TCR CDR3. TCRdb reprocessed the multiplex PCR reads via MiXCR and lists one record per CDR3 protein. Of some 600,000 distinct CDR3 sequences in the sample, around 13% are singletons; the top ten hold 4.5% to 6%. Sequencing was performed on blood. The sequence was obtained from a woman aged 25-40 years with Graves' hyperthyroidism that later progressed to Graves' ophthalmopathy.

The CDR3 sequence: CATSRDRASTEYGYTF. The CDR3 nucleotides are TGTGCCACCAGCAGAGACAGGGCCTCCACCGAGTATGGCTACACCTTC. This sequence joins TRBV15 and TRBJ1-2; weak D call: TRBD1 (5 bases). This CDR3 region has 16 residues. Germline lookup yields CDR1 LNHNV and CDR2 YYDKDF (reference sequence). Deletions cut 0 bases from V and 5 bases from J, with 16 bases between.